The clone carrying this T cell receptor (beta chain) turned up a few times. No antigen is known for it. This CDR3 is 14 amino acids long. Trimming pared 1 base from V and 7 bases from J, leaving 11 bases between. CDR1 is MNHNS, CDR2 SASEGT, per germline. The source of the sample is a study of cytomegalovirus exposure and HLA in healthy donors. Repertoires were generated with immunoSEQ multiplex PCR, while TCRdb's copy carries only in-frame clones and drops some. The sample consists of tens of thousands of clones, around nine tenths of them appearing once. Study-wide findings and caveats: The classifier reportedly diagnosed cytomegalovirus status with high sensitivity and specificity. In vitro, a few CMV-associated chains proved specific for CMV antigens.

The chain joins TRBV6-1 to TRBJ1-5, with no clear D. What was sequenced was PBMCs. The receptor comes from a man in his late teens or twenties in good health and CMV-seronegative. DNA for the CDR3: TGTGCCAGCAGTGAAGACGGGTCGTGGCAGCCCCAGCATTTT. Amino acids: CASSEDGSWQPQHF.